Below, 12 T cell receptor beta chains from the same sample are listed, as sequenced in a study of T-cell reconstitution after alpha-beta-depleted transplantation in children (dated by TCRdb to 2015 to 2016). Taken with the paper, the label for treatment or condition translates to: allogeneic hematopoietic cell transplantation with graft depleted of TCRalphabeta T cells and CD19 B cells. The library was produced with PCR. TCRdb shows the sequencer as Illumina HiSeq 2500. To normalize quantification of the TCRbeta repertoire, the TCR libraries were built with molecular barcoding that relied on unique molecular identifiers. In TCRdb, the public reads were trimmed at Q25 with fastp and aligned with MiXCR, with productive beta chains retained. CDR3 protein sequences are deduplicated, and each keeps its most common genes and DNA. Recorded for this sample are 400,000 to 450,000 distinct CDR3 sequences; roughly 43% of them occurred a single time. 25% to 30% of the sample is taken by the ten largest.

The material sequenced was PBMCs, taken before TCRalphabeta/CD19-depleted stem cell transplant. These receptor sequences come from a girl aged 2-15 years with aplastic anemia, due to receive a stem cell transplant.

This clonotype appeared many times. The chain combines TRBV28 with TRBJ2-1, with no clear D. V was trimmed by 3 bases and J by 6 bases, leaving 9 bases between them. The CDR3 contains 13 residues. From germline, CDR1 is MDHEN and CDR2 SYDVKM. CDR3 sequence reads: CASSFRRGNEQFF. CDR3 coding DNA: TGTGCCAGCAGTTTCCGCCGTGGCAATGAGCAGTTCTTC.

In its sample, this clonotype was seen many times. The gene calls are TRBV5-5 and TRBJ2-7; D gene unclear. Per germline, CDR1 SGHKS and CDR2 YYEKEE (reference sequence). The CDR3 consists of 15 residues. Trimming shortened V by 2 bases and J by 3 bases, and 15 bases separated the two germline ends. Here the CDR3 reads CASSFEFLGIYEQYF. For the CDR3, the DNA is TGTGCCAGCAGCTTCGAGTTTCTGGGAATCTACGAGCAGTACTTC.

This sequence joins TRBV7-9 and TRBJ2-7; TRBD1 aligns across 7 bases. The CDR3 is made up of 15 amino acids. Per germline, CDR1 SEHNR and CDR2 FQNEAQ (reference sequence). V lost 4 bases to trimming and J lost 7 bases; unmatched junction nucleotides: 13. The CDR3 sequence is CASSSTGAPVGEQYF. CDR3 DNA: TGTGCCAGCAGCTCTACAGGGGCTCCGGTGGGTGAGCAGTACTTC.

The rearrangement uses TRBV9 and TRBJ2-4, with TRBD1 matching 9 bases. The CDR3 runs to 16 residues. CDR1 is SGDLS, CDR2 YYNGEE, per germline. The J segment lost 3 bases and the V segment lost 3 bases, leaving 7 bases of the junction unmatched. CDR3 residues: CASSAWDRVGKNIQYF. The CDR3 DNA is TGTGCCAGCAGCGCCTGGGACAGGGTCGGCAAAAACATTCAGTACTTC.

This clonotype was recorded only once. The V and J genes are TRBV9 and TRBJ2-1; TRBD2 is a possible D gene (5 bases). Per germline, CDR1 SGDLS and CDR2 YYNGEE. V lost 4 bases to trimming and J lost 0 bases, with 8 bases between them. CDR3 length equals 14 residues. CDR3 in amino acids: CASSRTYSYNEQFF. CDR3 nucleotide sequence: TGTGCCAGCAGCCGGACTTACTCCTACAATGAGCAGTTCTTC.

V gene TRBV29-1 combines with J gene TRBJ2-3, with 8 bases matching TRBD2. Unmatched junction bases numbered 12, after V lost 4 bases and J lost 6 bases. The CDR3 has 15 amino acids. From germline, CDR1 is SQVTM and CDR2 ANQGSEA. The chain's CDR3 is CSVVLAGERTDTQYF. CDR3 in DNA: TGCAGCGTTGTCCTAGCGGGCGAGAGAACCGATACGCAGTATTTT.

The chain is built from TRBV20-1 and TRBJ2-1; D is ambiguous. Trimming removed 1 base at V and 6 bases at J, with 16 bases between. Germline CDR1 DFQATT, CDR2 SNEGSKA (reference sequence). This CDR3 contains 15 residues. The CDR3 bases are TGCAGTGCTAGAGTAGCCCAGAGATATGTCAATGAGCAGTTCTTC. Amino acids: CSARVAQRYVNEQFF.

The chain is built from TRBV20-1 and TRBJ1-5, with 8 bases aligning to TRBD1. The length of the CDR3 is 16 residues. J was trimmed by 5 bases and V by 0 bases; bases with no gene match: 9. From germline, CDR1 is DFQATT and CDR2 SNEGSKA (reference sequence). Here the CDR3 reads CSAREMTGVSDQPQHF. As DNA, the CDR3 is TGCAGTGCTAGAGAGATGACAGGGGTTTCCGATCAGCCCCAGCATTTT.

This clonotype was detected a few times. V and J are TRBV12-5 and TRBJ2-1, with TRBD2 matching over 8 bases. The CDR3 runs to 18 residues. V trimming: 6 bases; J trimming: 1 base; junction bases outside the gene matches: 14. Looked up from germline, CDR1 is LGHNT and CDR2 is FRNRAP. CDR3 in amino acids: CASGSGFRSGDSYNEQFF. Written as DNA, the CDR3 is TGTGCTAGTGGCTCAGGTTTCCGTAGCGGGGATTCCTACAATGAGCAGTTCTTC.

This clonotype was seen only a few times. The chain couples TRBV5-1 to TRBJ1-2, with 9 bases lining up with TRBD1. This CDR3 has 16 residues. Germline CDR1 is SGHRS and CDR2 is YFSETQ. The ends lost 1 base at V and 4 bases at J; junction bases unmatched: 8. CDR3 residues: CASSLNGQGSLYGYTF. Written as DNA, the CDR3 is TGCGCCAGCAGCTTGAATGGACAGGGGTCGCTCTATGGCTACACCTTC.

The table lists this clonotype with many counts. The chain is built from TRBV12-3 or TRBV12-4 and TRBJ2-3; the D is unclear. Trimming pared 5 bases from V and 0 bases from J, leaving 9 bases between. CDR3 size: 14 residues. The CDR3 sequence is CASSPHPSTDTQYF. The DNA of the CDR3 is TGTGCCAGCAGTCCCCACCCTAGCACAGATACGCAGTATTTT.

The table lists this clonotype with a count of one. V usage is TRBV6-1 and J usage is TRBJ1-5, with unresolved D. This CDR3 has 15 amino acids. Per the germline V gene, CDR1 is MNHNS and CDR2 is SASEGT. Trimming removed 3 bases from V and 1 base from J, with 10 bases in between. Here the CDR3 reads CASSDSRRSNQPQHF. The CDR3 nucleotides read TGTGCCAGCAGTGATTCTCGCAGAAGCAATCAGCCCCAGCATTTT.